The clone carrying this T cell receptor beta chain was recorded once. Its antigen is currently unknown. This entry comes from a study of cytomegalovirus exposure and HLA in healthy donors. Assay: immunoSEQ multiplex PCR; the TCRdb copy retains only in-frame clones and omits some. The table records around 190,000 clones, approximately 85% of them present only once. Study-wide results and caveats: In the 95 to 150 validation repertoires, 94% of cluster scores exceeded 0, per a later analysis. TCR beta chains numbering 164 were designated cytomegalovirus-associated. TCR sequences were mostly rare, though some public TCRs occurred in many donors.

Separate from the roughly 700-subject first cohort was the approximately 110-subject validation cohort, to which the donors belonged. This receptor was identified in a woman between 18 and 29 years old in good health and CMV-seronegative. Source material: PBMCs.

CDR3 protein: CSARLNGRNYGYTF. CDR3 nucleotides: TGCAGCGCACGACTAAACGGACGGAACTATGGCTACACCTTC. J is TRBJ1-2 and V is TRBV29-1; D is undetermined. Between the trimmed V and J ends, which lost 7 bases and 2 bases, there was a span of 17 bases. The CDR3 contains 14 residues. CDR1 and CDR2 from the germline V gene are SQVTM and ANQGSEA.